Below, one T cell receptor beta chain is given with its context. Its binding antigen is unknown. No base quality values were provided; no much bigger clone lies one nucleotide off. The data were taken from a study of OX40 agonist ivuxolimab in advanced cancers. In terms of the full investigation: Ivuxolimab was an agonistic, fully human IgG2 monoclonal antibody directed against OX40 (CD134), a costimulatory receptor. In the dose-escalation cohort, 82.7% of patients were male, and the mean age was approximately 60 years, with a range of 23 to 79. Partial responses were achieved by three dose-escalation patients, of whom one had hepatocellular carcinoma and two had cutaneous melanoma. Intravenous ivuxolimab was administered to patients every 2 weeks at six dose levels: 0.01, 0.1, 0.3, 1.5, 3 and 10 mg/kg. The paper covers the monotherapy dose-escalation part of the phase I ivuxolimab trial, which included N of about 56 patients. The purpose of peripheral TCRbeta sequencing was to test whether ivuxolimab changed TCR sequence diversity and led to clonal T-cell expansion. Of the approximately 50 dose-escalation patients, hepatocellular carcinoma was present in around 19, melanoma in around 15, renal cell carcinoma in 9 and head and neck cancer in 9. Patients were allowed to have had prior anti-PD-1, anti-PD-L1 or anti-CTLA-4 therapy, and 40% to 45% of the dose-escalation patients had been treated with checkpoint inhibitors.

Patients with autoimmune disease history or receiving systemic immunosuppression were excluded from the trial. Peripheral blood for TCR sequencing was drawn from every dose cohort at baseline, at cycle 4 day 1 and at cycle 7 day 1. The samples were drawn from a first-in-human, open-label, multicenter phase I dose-escalation trial of ivuxolimab. Adults with locally advanced or metastatic melanoma, renal cell, hepatocellular, or head and neck squamous cell carcinoma were enrolled in the trial. CD4+ and CD8+ T cells were sorted separately from peripheral blood before TCR sequencing. Beyond this particular receptor, the publication reports: In the 0.1-3.0 mg/kg groups, partial responders were among the patients with the lowest normalized peripheral clonal expansion, particularly in CD8+ T cells. Low levels of normalized T-cell clonal expansion were also seen in some patients who did not respond. At doses of 0.1 to 3.0 mg/kg, clonal expansion of both CD4+ and CD8+ T cells in blood was seen between baseline and week 6. The antigen specificity of the clonally expanded peripheral T cells was not determined. After ivuxolimab, expanded clones were on average more numerous among CD8+ T cells than among CD4+ T cells.

After removal of 5 bases from V and 4 bases from J, the junction retains 8 bases not matched to a gene. CDR1 is given as SGHAT and CDR2 as FQNNGV, both from the germline V gene. The CDR3 runs 15 amino acids, cysteine and phenylalanine included. The entry retains the CDR3 DNA only, 45 bases that are in frame from base 1. Genomic DNA was isolated from the sorted cells so that the TCRbeta CDR3 region could be sequenced. The immunoSEQ Assay was used to sequence the TCRbeta CDR3 regions. TCRdb limited this immuneACCESS table to in-frame rearrangements with V and J called. A share of clones is missing; checked studies link under half to unresolved V genes, and the rest is unexplained. The table for this sample lists 55,000 to 75,000 clones; 80% of them were counted only once. 8.2% of the sample lies in the top ten.

The specimen was CD4+ or CD8+ T cells sorted from blood, collected in a trial of the OX40 agonist ivuxolimab. The TCR was taken from an adult with an advanced solid tumor such as melanoma, head and neck, liver or kidney cancer. In this chain, TRBV11-2 is recombined with TRBJ2-5, and 9 bases in between align with TRBD1. CDR3 region: CASSPWTGDRETQYF. The DNA sequence is as follows: TGTGCCAGCAGCCCCTGGACAGGGGATAGAGAGACCCAGTACTTC.